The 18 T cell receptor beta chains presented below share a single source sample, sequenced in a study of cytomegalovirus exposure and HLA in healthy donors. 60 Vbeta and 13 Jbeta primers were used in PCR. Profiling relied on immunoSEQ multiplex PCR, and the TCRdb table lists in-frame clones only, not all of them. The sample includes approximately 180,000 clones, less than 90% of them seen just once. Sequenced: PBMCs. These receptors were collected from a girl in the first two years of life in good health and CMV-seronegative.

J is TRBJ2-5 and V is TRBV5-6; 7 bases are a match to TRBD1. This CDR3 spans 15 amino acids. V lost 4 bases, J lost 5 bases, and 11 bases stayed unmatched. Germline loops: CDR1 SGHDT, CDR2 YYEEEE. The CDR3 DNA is TGTGCCAGCAGCCAAAACGTCCTACAGGGGGAGACCCAGTACTTC. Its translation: CASSQNVLQGETQYF. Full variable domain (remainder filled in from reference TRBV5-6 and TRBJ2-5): DAGVTQSPTHLIKTRGQQVTLRCSPKSGHDTVSWYQQALGQGPQFIFQYYEEEERQRGNFPDRFSGHQFPNYSSELNVNALLLGDSALYLCASSQNVLQGETQYFGPGTRLLVL.

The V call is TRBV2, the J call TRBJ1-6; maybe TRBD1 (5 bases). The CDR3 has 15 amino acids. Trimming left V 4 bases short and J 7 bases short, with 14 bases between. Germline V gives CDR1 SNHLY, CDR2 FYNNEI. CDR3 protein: CASSALGLRNSPLHF. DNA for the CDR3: TGTGCCAGCAGTGCTCTGGGACTCAGAAATTCACCCCTCCACTTT.

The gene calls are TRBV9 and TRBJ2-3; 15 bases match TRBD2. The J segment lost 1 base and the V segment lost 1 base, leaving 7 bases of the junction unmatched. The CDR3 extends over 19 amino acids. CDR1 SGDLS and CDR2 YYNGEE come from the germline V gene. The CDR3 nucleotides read TGTGCCAGCAGCGTACAGGGACTAGCGGGAGGCCGAGGCACAGATACGCAGTATTTT. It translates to CASSVQGLAGGRGTDTQYF.

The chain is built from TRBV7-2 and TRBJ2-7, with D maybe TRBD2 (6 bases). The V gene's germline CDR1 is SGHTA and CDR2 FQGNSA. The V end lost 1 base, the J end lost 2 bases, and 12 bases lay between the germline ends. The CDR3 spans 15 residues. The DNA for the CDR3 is TGTGCCAGCAGCTTAGGGGGACTGTTTGCCTACGAGCAGTACTTC. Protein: CASSLGGLFAYEQYF.

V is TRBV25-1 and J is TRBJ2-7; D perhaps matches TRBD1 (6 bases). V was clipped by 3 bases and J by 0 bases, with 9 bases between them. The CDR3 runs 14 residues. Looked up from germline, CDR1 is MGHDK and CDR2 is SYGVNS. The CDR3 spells CASSEGTNSYEQYF. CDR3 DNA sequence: TGTGCCAGCAGTGAGGGGACAAACTCCTACGAGCAGTACTTC.

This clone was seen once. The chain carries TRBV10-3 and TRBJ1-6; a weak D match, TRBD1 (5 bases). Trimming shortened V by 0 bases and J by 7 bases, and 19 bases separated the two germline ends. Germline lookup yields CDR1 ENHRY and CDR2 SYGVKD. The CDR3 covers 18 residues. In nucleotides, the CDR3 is TGTGCCATCAGTGAGTCGGGGGGGGGTCTCACAACGAATTCACCCCTCCACTTT. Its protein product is CAISESGGGLTTNSPLHF.

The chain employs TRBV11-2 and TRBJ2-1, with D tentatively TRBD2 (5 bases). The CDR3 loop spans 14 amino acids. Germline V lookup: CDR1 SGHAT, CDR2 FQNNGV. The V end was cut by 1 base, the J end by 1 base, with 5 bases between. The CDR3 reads CASSLAGSYNEQFF. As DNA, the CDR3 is TGTGCCAGCAGCTTAGCGGGATCCTACAATGAGCAGTTCTTC.

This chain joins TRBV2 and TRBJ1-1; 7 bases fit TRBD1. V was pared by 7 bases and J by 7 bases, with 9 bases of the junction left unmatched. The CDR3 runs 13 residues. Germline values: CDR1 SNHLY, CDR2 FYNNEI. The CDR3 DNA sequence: TGTGCCAGCAAGGGGGGACAGAAATATGAAGCTTTCTTT. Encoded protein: CASKGGQKYEAFF.

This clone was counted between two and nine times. The CDR3 is CASSGDRDYGYTF. The CDR3 DNA follows: TGTGCCAGCAGCGGCGACAGGGACTATGGCTACACCTTC. The chain is built from TRBV2 and TRBJ1-2, with 7 bases matching TRBD1. The CDR3 runs to 13 residues. V gave up 6 bases and J gave up 3 bases; unmatched junction bases: 4. Per germline, CDR1 SNHLY and CDR2 FYNNEI.

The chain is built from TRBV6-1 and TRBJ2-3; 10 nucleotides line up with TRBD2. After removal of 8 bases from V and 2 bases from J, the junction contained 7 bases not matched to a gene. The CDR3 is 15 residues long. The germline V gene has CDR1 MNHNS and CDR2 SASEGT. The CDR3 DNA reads TGTGCCAGCGGTCAACTAGCGGGAATCACAGATACGCAGTATTTT. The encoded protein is CASGQLAGITDTQYF.

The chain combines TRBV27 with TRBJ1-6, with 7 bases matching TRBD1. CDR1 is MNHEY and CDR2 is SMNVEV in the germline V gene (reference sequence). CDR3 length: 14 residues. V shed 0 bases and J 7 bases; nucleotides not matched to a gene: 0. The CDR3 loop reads CASSLSDRNSPLHF. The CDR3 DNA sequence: TGTGCCAGCAGTTTATCGGACAGGAATTCACCCCTCCACTTT.

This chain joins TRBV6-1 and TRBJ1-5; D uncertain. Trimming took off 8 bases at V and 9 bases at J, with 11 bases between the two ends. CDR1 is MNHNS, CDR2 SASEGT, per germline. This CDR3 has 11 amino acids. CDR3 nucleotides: TGTGCCAGCGGGCCCCCAAGGCCCCAGCATTTT. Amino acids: CASGPPRPQHF.

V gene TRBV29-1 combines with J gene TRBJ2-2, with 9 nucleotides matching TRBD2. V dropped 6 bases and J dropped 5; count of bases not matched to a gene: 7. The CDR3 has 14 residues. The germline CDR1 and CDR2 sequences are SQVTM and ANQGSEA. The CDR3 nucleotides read TGCAGCGTCCGCGGGGGGGCCGGGACCGGGGAGCTGTTTTTT. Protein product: CSVRGGAGTGELFF.

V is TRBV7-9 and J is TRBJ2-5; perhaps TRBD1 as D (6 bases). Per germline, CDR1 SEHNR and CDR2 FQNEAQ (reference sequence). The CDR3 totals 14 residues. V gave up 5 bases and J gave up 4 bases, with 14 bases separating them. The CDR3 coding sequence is TGTGCCAGCAGCGAACAGGGTGTGGGAGAGACCCAGTACTTC. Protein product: CASSEQGVGETQYF. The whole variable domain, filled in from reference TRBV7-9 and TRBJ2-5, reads DTGVSQNPRHKITKRGQNVTFRCDPISEHNRLYWYRQTLGQGPEFLTYFQNEAQLEKSRLLSDRFSAERPKGSFSTLEIQRTEQGDSAMYLCASSEQGVGETQYFGPGTRLLVL.

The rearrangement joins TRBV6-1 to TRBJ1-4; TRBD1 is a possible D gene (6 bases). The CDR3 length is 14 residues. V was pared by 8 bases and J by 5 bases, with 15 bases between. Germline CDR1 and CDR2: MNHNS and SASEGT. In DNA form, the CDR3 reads TGTGCCAGCCGACCTAGGGGGATGAATGAAAAACTGTTTTTT. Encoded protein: CASRPRGMNEKLFF.

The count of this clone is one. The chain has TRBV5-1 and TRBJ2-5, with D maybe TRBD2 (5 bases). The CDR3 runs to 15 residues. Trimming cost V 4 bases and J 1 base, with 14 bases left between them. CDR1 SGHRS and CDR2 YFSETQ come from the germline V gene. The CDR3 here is CASSPIGLFQETQYF. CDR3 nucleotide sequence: TGCGCCAGCAGCCCGATCGGACTGTTCCAAGAGACCCAGTACTTC.

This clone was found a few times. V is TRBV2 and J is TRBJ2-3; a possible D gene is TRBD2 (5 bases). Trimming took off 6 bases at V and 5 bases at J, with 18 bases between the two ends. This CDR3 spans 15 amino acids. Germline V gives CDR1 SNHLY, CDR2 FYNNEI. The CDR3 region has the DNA TGTGCCAGCAGATTCACTAGGGAAGTACTAGATACGCAGTATTTT. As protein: CASRFTREVLDTQYF.

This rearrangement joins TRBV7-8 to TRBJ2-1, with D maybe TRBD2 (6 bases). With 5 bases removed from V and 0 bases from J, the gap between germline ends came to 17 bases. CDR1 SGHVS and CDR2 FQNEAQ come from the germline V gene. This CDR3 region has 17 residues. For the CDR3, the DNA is TGTGCCAGCAGCCGCTCGATCGGGGGAGACTCCTACAATGAGCAGTTCTTC. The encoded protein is CASSRSIGGDSYNEQFF.